This is a list of T cell receptor beta chains from one sample in a study of CD8+ T cells in alopecia areata. Assay used: immunoSEQ multiplex PCR; TCRdb lists only in-frame clones, some missing. The sample has fewer than 350,000 clones; more than 45% are singletons. Specimen: CD4+ T cells sorted from blood, collected at week 24, from a patient treated with tofacitinib. The source of these receptors is a human donor with alopecia areata. Each CDR3 is given with its conserved first and last residue. A D gene is named only where the DNA matches it firmly. Clone size is not always given. Where it is, it says once, few, many or a class for expanded clones.

D gene	J gene	clone size	CDR3 length	V gene	CDR3 protein	CDR3 DNA
NA	TRBJ2-5	NA	11	TRBV29-1	CSVGTVETQYF	TGCAGCGTTGGGACGGTAGAGACCCAGTACTTC
TRBD1	TRBJ2-1	NA	16	TRBV30	CAWSDKTGTGYNEQFF	TGTGCCTGGAGTGATAAAACCGGGACAGGTTACAATGAGCAGTTCTTC
NA	TRBJ2-5	few	11	TRBV20-1	CSASRTGSQYF	TGCAGTGCTTCCCGAACTGGGTCCCAGTACTTC
NA	TRBJ1-2	NA	13	TRBV27	CASSFLGEDGYTF	TGTGCCAGCAGTTTTCTGGGAGAGGATGGCTACACCTTC
NA	TRBJ1-2	NA	14	TRBV30	CAWSVTSPSGGYTF	TGTGCCTGGAGTGTAACTTCCCCCTCGGGTGGCTACACCTTC
NA	TRBJ2-5	NA	15	TRBV18	CASSSNSGSRETQYF	TGTGCCAGCTCATCTAACAGTGGATCCAGGGAGACCCAGTACTTC
NA	TRBJ2-3	NA	16	TRBV7-2	CASSSRDWSSTDTQYF	TGTGCCAGCAGCTCCAGGGACTGGAGTAGCACAGATACGCAGTATTTT
TRBD1	TRBJ2-3	NA	16	TRBV2	CASSSDRTGGADTQYF	TGTGCCAGCAGCAGCGATCGGACAGGGGGAGCCGATACGCAGTATTTT
NA	TRBJ1-2	NA	14	TRBV29-1	CSVRREVGNYGYTF	TGCAGCGTGCGCAGGGAAGTTGGCAACTATGGCTACACCTTC
TRBD2	TRBJ2-5	NA	16	TRBV5-4	CASSSLTSGIGETQYF	TGTGCCAGCAGCTCCCTGACTAGCGGGATAGGAGAGACCCAGTACTTC
NA	TRBJ2-3	NA	14	TRBV30	CAWSMGSVPDTQYF	TGTGCCTGGAGTATGGGTAGCGTTCCAGATACGCAGTATTTT
NA	TRBJ2-6	few	17	TRBV7-3	CASSFSGRSSGANVLTF	TGTGCCAGCAGCTTCTCGGGACGGTCCTCTGGGGCCAACGTCCTGACTTTC
NA	TRBJ1-2	few	13	TRBV2	CASVAGGGYGYTF	TGTGCCAGCGTAGCCGGAGGGGGCTATGGCTACACCTTC
NA	TRBJ1-6	NA	13	TRBV5-4	CASSLGAESPLHF	TGTGCCAGCAGCTTGGGGGCAGAATCACCCCTCCACTTT
NA	TRBJ2-6	NA	18	TRBV28	CASSYLSSPGPGANVLTF	TGTGCCAGCAGTTACCTCTCCTCCCCAGGGCCCGGGGCCAACGTCCTGACTTTC
NA	TRBJ2-7	NA	13	TRBV6-5	CASGRDKGYEQYF	TGTGCCAGCGGCAGGGATAAGGGTTACGAGCAGTACTTC
NA	TRBJ1-4	once	13	TRBV5-1	CASSLNNDEKLFF	TGCGCCAGCAGCTTGAACAACGATGAAAAACTGTTTTTT
NA	TRBJ1-2	NA	13	TRBV30	CASFSRTPNGYTF	TGTGCCTCCTTTAGCCGTACCCCCAATGGCTACACCTTC
TRBD1	TRBJ1-2	NA	15	TRBV18	CASSPLDRANYGYTF	TGTGCCAGCTCACCTCTCGACAGGGCTAACTATGGCTACACCTTC
NA	TRBJ1-2	NA	12	TRBV18	CASSPREGHYTF	TGTGCCAGCTCACCACGCGAGGGGCACTACACCTTC
NA	TRBJ1-1	few	14	TRBV18	CASSPITGNTEAFF	TGTGCCAGCTCACCAATTACGGGTAACACTGAAGCTTTCTTT
NA	TRBJ1-6	few	15	TRBV7-2	CASSLNGREESVLHF	TGTGCCAGCAGCTTAAACGGCAGGGAAGAGTCGGTCCTCCACTTT
NA	TRBJ2-7	NA	11	TRBV2	CASKQGYEQYF	TGTGCCAGCAAACAGGGCTACGAGCAGTACTTC
NA	TRBJ2-1	once	13	TRBV7-8	CASTSSGRGEQFF	TGTGCCAGCACCTCGTCGGGACGGGGGGAGCAGTTCTTC
TRBD1	TRBJ2-6	many	19	TRBV7-6	CASSLYLDRALSGANVLTF	TGTGCCAGCAGCTTATACCTGGACAGGGCCCTCTCTGGGGCCAACGTCCTGACTTTC
TRBD2	TRBJ2-2	few	15	TRBV5-4	CASKLGLVSTGELFF	TGTGCCTCCAAGCTCGGACTAGTGAGCACCGGGGAGCTGTTTTTT
NA	TRBJ1-2	NA	13	TRBV28	CASSPHHEGGYTF	TGTGCCAGCAGTCCTCACCATGAAGGAGGCTACACCTTC
TRBD1	TRBJ2-1	few	15	TRBV14	CASSLRDRGPTGQFF	TGTGCCAGCAGCCTCCGGGACAGGGGGCCTACCGGGCAGTTCTTC
NA	TRBJ2-2	NA	18	TRBV4-3	CASSQSFGRSANTGELFF	TGCGCCAGCAGCCAATCCTTCGGACGGAGCGCGAACACCGGGGAGCTGTTTTTT
NA	TRBJ1-4	NA	14	TRBV30	CAWSVFLRNEKLFF	TGTGCCTGGAGTGTCTTTTTACGGAATGAAAAACTGTTTTTT
NA	TRBJ2-4	NA	15	TRBV6-5	CASSTGPLAKNIQYF	TGTGCCAGCAGTACCGGGCCTCTAGCCAAAAACATTCAGTACTTC
NA	TRBJ1-5	NA	15	TRBV7-9	CASSSRGEGNQPQHF	TGTGCCAGCAGCTCACGGGGTGAGGGGAATCAGCCCCAGCATTTT
NA	TRBJ1-5	few	13	TRBV6-5	CASREAANQPQHF	TGTGCCAGCCGGGAGGCGGCTAATCAGCCCCAGCATTTT
NA	TRBJ2-3	few	15	TRBV9	CASSVATDSTDTQYF	TGTGCCAGCAGCGTAGCGACAGACAGCACAGATACGCAGTATTTT
NA	TRBJ2-5	NA	13	TRBV2	CATVRRGLETQYF	TGTGCCACCGTTAGGCGGGGATTAGAGACCCAGTACTTC